The next 18 T cell receptor beta chains were all read from a single sample in a study of shared clonotypes between healthy human individuals. Only CD45RO-negative cells positively selected for CCR7 counted as naive CD8 cells, so terminally differentiated effector memory CD45RA+ cells were excluded. Produced via immunoSEQ multiplex PCR; TCRdb's table is partial and in-frame only. The profile shows approximately 2,200,000 clones, 85% to 95% of them singletons. What was sequenced was naive CD8+ T cells from PBMCs. The receptors were sampled from a man aged 18 to 35 in good health. Some clones in this sample may be carry-over from other donors' samples.

This chain joins TRBV9 and TRBJ2-5; no clear D gene. Germline lookup yields CDR1 SGDLS and CDR2 YYNGEE. This CDR3 region has 14 residues. Trimming left V 3 bases short and J 4 bases short, with 13 bases between. The CDR3 nucleotides are TGTGCCAGCAGCGGGGGTTTCAACGGAGAGACCCAGTACTTC. Translated, it gives CASSGGFNGETQYF.

This clone is a singleton in its sample. The chain uses TRBV13 and TRBJ2-1; 9 bases agree with TRBD2. This CDR3 has 16 amino acids. With V trimmed by 5 bases and J by 3 bases, 8 bases remained unmatched. The germline CDR1 and CDR2 sequences are PRHDT and FYEKMQ (reference sequence). DNA for the CDR3: TGTGCCAGCAGCAACCTGACTAGCGGCAGCTACAATGAGCAGTTCTTC. Translating gives CASSNLTSGSYNEQFF.

The genes are TRBV29-1 and TRBJ1-2, with 8 bases aligning to TRBD1. V gave up 7 bases and J gave up 4 bases; unmatched junction bases: 2. The germline V gene encodes CDR1 SQVTM and CDR2 ANQGSEA. This CDR3 is 11 amino acids long. The CDR3 spells CSATGGYGYTF. The DNA of the CDR3 is TGCAGCGCCACAGGGGGCTATGGCTACACCTTC.

The chain recombines TRBV14 with TRBJ2-7, with TRBD2 as a possible D gene (7 bases). Trimming pared 3 bases from V and 5 bases from J, leaving 14 bases between. This CDR3 comprises 14 residues. Germline CDR1 reads SGHDN; CDR2 reads FVKESK. The CDR3 loop reads CASSQFGGAHEQYF. CDR3 sequence (DNA): TGTGCCAGCAGCCAGTTTGGGGGGGCGCACGAGCAGTACTTC.

This sequence joins TRBV9 and TRBJ1-5; tentatively, D is TRBD1 (6 bases). This CDR3 has 14 residues. Germline CDR1 reads SGDLS; CDR2 reads YYNGEE. The V gene lost 2 bases and the J gene lost 4 bases, with 10 bases spanning the gap. The DNA for the CDR3 is TGTGCCAGCAGCGTCACAGGGACGAATCAGCCCCAGCATTTT. The encoded protein is CASSVTGTNQPQHF.

This clone has just one count. Other DNA sequences in this specimen translate into the identical CDR3. The J gene is TRBJ1-2, the V gene TRBV27; 8 nucleotides agree with TRBD1. CDR3 length: 15 residues. Germline V gene data show CDR1 as MNHEY and CDR2 as SMNVEV (reference sequence). J gave up 3 bases and V 0 bases, and 3 bases lay outside the gene matches. DNA for the CDR3: TGTGCCAGCAGTTTATCGGCAGGGGGCTACTATGGCTACACCTTC. This translates into CASSLSAGGYYGYTF.

J is TRBJ2-3 and V is TRBV7-6, with a possible D match to TRBD1 (6 bases). Germline CDR1 is SGHVS and CDR2 is FNYEAQ. The CDR3 extends over 16 amino acids. V was cut by 2 bases and J by 9 bases, with 21 bases left in between. The CDR3 DNA follows: TGTGCCAGCAGCTTAAAGGTTGGATCCGCCCAGGGGACGCAGTATTTT. This gives the protein CASSLKVGSAQGTQYF.

This clone has a single count. This chain connects TRBV13 to TRBJ2-7; TRBD1 aligns across 11 bases. Germline V lookup: CDR1 PRHDT, CDR2 FYEKMQ (reference sequence). V lost 5 bases and J lost 5; bases outside the gene matches: 8. CDR3 length: 15 amino acids. CDR3 bases: TGTGCCAGCAGCCAAGGGACAGGGGGTATCGACGAGCAGTACTTC. It specifies CASSQGTGGIDEQYF.

The V gene is TRBV18, the J gene TRBJ2-1; the D gene is possibly TRBD2 (6 bases). Between the trimmed V and J ends, which lost 2 bases and 2 bases, there was a span of 16 bases. Germline CDR1 and CDR2: KGHSH and LQKENI. CDR3 size: 17 residues. The CDR3, as DNA: TGTGCCAGCTCACCAAGGACTAAGGCCGGCACCTACAATGAGCAGTTCTTC. Its protein is CASSPRTKAGTYNEQFF.

This clone was seen a single time. The genes are TRBV19 and TRBJ1-5; D not resolved. The length of the CDR3 is 13 residues. V lost 3 bases, J lost 0 bases, and 3 bases lay in between. CDR1 LNHDA and CDR2 SQIVND come from the germline V gene (reference sequence). CDR3 protein: CASSISSNQPQHF. CDR3 coding DNA: TGTGCCAGTAGTATTTCTAGCAATCAGCCCCAGCATTTT. The variable domain in full, completed from reference TRBV19 and TRBJ1-5, reads DGGITQSPKYLFRKEGQNVTLSCEQNLNHDAMYWYRQDPGQGLRLIYYSQIVNDFQKGDIAEGYSVSREKKESFPLTVTSAQKNPTAFYLCASSISSNQPQHFGDGTRLSIL.

Details on this clone: The sample holds other DNA sequences that translate to the same CDR3. V gene TRBV27 combines with J gene TRBJ2-7; TRBD1 or TRBD2 may be the D gene (5 bases each). V was cut by 5 bases and J by 1 base, with 12 bases left in between. Germline loops: CDR1 MNHEY, CDR2 SMNVEV (reference sequence). This CDR3 comprises 14 residues. CDR3 nucleotide sequence: TGTGCCAGCAGTGTCCGGGACGGGTCCTACGAGCAGTACTTC. Translated: CASSVRDGSYEQYF.

The rearrangement joins TRBV6-5 to TRBJ2-1, with TRBD1 as a possible D gene (5 bases). The germline V gene encodes CDR1 MNHEY and CDR2 SVGAGI. Trimming took 0 bases from V and 9 from J, leaving 12 bases between them. The CDR3 is 14 residues long. The CDR3 DNA reads as TGTGCCAGCAGTTACTCGGAAGGGGATAGTGAGCAGTTCTTC. The encoded protein is CASSYSEGDSEQFF.

The chain couples TRBV7-9 to TRBJ2-7, with 9 bases matching TRBD2. J was trimmed by 4 bases and V by 3 bases; bases with no gene match: 4. Looked up from germline, CDR1 is SEHNR and CDR2 is FQNEAQ (reference sequence). CDR3 size: 14 residues. DNA for the CDR3: TGTGCCAGCAGCTTGGCGGGAGGGTGGTACGAGCAGTACTTC. This codes for CASSLAGGWYEQYF.

The chain carries TRBV21-1 and TRBJ2-6. TRBV21-1 is an annotated pseudogene. The CDR3 is made up of 14 amino acids. The CDR3 spells CASSNGLEIHVLTF. In DNA form, the CDR3 reads TGTGCCAGCAGCAATGGCCTTGAGATCCACGTCCTGACTTTC.

This chain connects TRBV7-9 to TRBJ2-5; D may correspond to TRBD1 or TRBD2 (6 bases each). Looked up from germline, CDR1 is SEHNR and CDR2 is FQNEAQ (reference sequence). This CDR3 is 16 amino acids long. V was cut by 5 bases and J by 1 base, with 17 bases left in between. CDR3 sequence (DNA): TGTGCCAGCAGCCCTCATGGGGGGCGCGTCCAAGAGACCCAGTACTTC. As protein: CASSPHGGRVQETQYF.

The V call is TRBV6-6, the J call TRBJ2-7; D ambiguous. Trimming took 2 bases from V and 3 from J, leaving 8 bases between them. This CDR3 region has 13 residues. In germline, CDR1 is MNHNY, CDR2 SVGAGI (reference sequence). The CDR3 DNA is TGTGCCAGCAGTTACGACGTTAGCTACGAGCAGTACTTC. This gives the protein CASSYDVSYEQYF.

J is TRBJ1-2 and V is TRBV7-3, with 7 bases lining up with TRBD1. Germline CDR1 is SGHTA and CDR2 is FQGTGA. This CDR3 contains 13 residues. Trimming took 5 bases from V and 6 from J; bases not matched to a gene: 6. The DNA of the CDR3 is TGTGCCAGCAGCCCGACGACAGGGAATGGCTACACCTTC. This sequence encodes CASSPTTGNGYTF.

V is TRBV10-2 and J is TRBJ2-7; 10 bases fit TRBD2. The CDR3 is made up of 17 amino acids. From germline, CDR1 is WSHSY and CDR2 SAAADI. V lost 3 bases, J lost 0 bases, and 8 bases stayed unmatched. CDR3 bases: TGCGCCAGCAGTGATGTACTAGCGGGATACTTCTCCTACGAGCAGTACTTC. Translation: CASSDVLAGYFSYEQYF.